This T cell receptor (beta chain) emerged from a study of T cell responses to AZD1222 COVID-19 vaccine. The wider study: Both about-4-week and about-12-week second-dose recipients were combined.

Germline V gene lookup returns CDR1 MGHRA and CDR2 YSYEKL. J lost 4 bases, V lost 1 base, and 7 bases had no gene match. The CDR3 runs to 17 residues. Only in-frame clones appear in the TCRdb table, and some are missing; sequencing was by immunoSEQ multiplex PCR. The profile covers approximately 160,000 clones, with around 92% appearing a single time and approximately 0.88% taken by the ten largest. Sequencing was performed on peripheral blood, taken on day 0 of AZD1222 vaccination. V is TRBV4-1 and J is TRBJ1-3; 10 bases align to TRBD1. This TCR came from an adult in good health. CDR3 in DNA: TGCGCCAGCAGCCAAGGGTGGACAGGGGGTACAGGAAACACCATATATTTT. Encoded protein: CASSQGWTGGTGNTIYF.